A single TCR beta chain is shown here with its context. Its antigen is not known. The record originates from a study of Ad26.COV2.S vaccination and SARS-CoV-2 variants. Whole-study results and caveats: Vaccine recipients showed a spike-specific TCR breadth that was higher than in placebo recipients.

The V and J ends lost 4 bases and 11 bases, in that order; junction bases with no gene match: 5. CDR3 length: 12 amino acids. The method was immunoSEQ multiplex PCR; TCRdb's version includes in-frame clones alone and lacks a portion of them. Of roughly 180,000 clones in the sample, about 83% were seen once. The sequence derives from a human donor who had recovered from COVID-19. The sample in question was peripheral blood, obtained after recovery from COVID-19. This chain links TRBV12-3 or TRBV12-4 with TRBJ1-1, with 9 bases lining up with TRBD1. CDR3 sequence reads: CASSSRTGEAFF. The CDR3 nucleotides read TGTGCCAGCAGTTCGAGGACAGGGGAGGCTTTCTTT.